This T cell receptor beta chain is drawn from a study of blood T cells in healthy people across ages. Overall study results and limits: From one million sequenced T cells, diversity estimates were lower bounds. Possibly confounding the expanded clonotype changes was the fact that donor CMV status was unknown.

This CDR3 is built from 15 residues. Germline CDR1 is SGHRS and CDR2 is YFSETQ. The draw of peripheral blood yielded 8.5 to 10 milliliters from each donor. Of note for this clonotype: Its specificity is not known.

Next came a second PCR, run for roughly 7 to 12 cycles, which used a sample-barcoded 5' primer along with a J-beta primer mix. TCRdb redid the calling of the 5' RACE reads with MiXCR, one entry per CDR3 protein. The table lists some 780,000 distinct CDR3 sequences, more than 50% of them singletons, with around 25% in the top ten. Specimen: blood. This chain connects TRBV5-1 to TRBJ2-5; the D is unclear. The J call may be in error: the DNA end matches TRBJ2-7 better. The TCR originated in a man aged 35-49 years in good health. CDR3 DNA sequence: TGCGCCAGCAGCTTGTCGCCGGGCAGTAACTACGAGCAGTACTTC. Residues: CASSLSPGSNYEQYF.